This is a list of T cell receptor beta chains from one sample in a study of CD8+ T cells in alopecia areata. Method: immunoSEQ multiplex PCR; TCRdb's copy keeps in-frame clones and lacks some. The table includes a few hundred thousand clones, about two fifths detected once. The sequencing here drew on CD4+ T cells sorted from blood, taken between weeks 30 and 35, from a patient treated with tofacitinib. These receptors were collected from a human donor with alopecia areata. The CDR3 runs from the conserved cysteine through the conserved F or W. A D gene is named only where the DNA matches it firmly. Clone size is shown for a subset of rows, as once, few, many or a class of expanded clone.

TRBV29-1,.,.,TRBJ1-2,TGCAGCGTTGACAGGGCGGGCGTTGGCTACACCTTC,CSVDRAGVGYTF
TRBV7-3,.,.,TRBJ2-3,TGTGCCAGCAGCAAAAAGGTCCCAGATACGCAGTATTTT,CASSKKVPDTQYF
TRBV29-1,.,.,TRBJ2-7,TGCAGCGTCTCACGCGGCCAAGGGGGGGAGCAGTACTTC,CSVSRGQGGEQYF
TRBV18,TRBD1,few,TRBJ1-1,TGTGCCAGCTCACCGTCCCGGGACAGGTTCGGGAACACTGAAGCTTTCTTT,CASSPSRDRFGNTEAFF
TRBV19,TRBD1,.,TRBJ2-1,TGTGCCAGTAGTGGGGACAGGGAATTGGTCAATGAGCAGTTCTTC,CASSGDRELVNEQFF
TRBV6-5,.,few,TRBJ1-1,TGTGCCAGCAGGGGAAGGGGGAACACTGAAGCTTTCTTT,CASRGRGNTEAFF
TRBV9,.,.,TRBJ1-2,TGTGCCAGCAGCGTGAGTCCCGAAAATGACTATGGCTACACCTTC,CASSVSPENDYGYTF
TRBV29-1,.,.,TRBJ1-1,TGCAGCGCCGCCGGGAAGAACACTGAAGCTTTCTTT,CSAAGKNTEAFF
TRBV5-6,TRBD2,.,TRBJ2-6,TGTGCCACGGGGCTAGCGGGATTTGGGGCCAACGTCCTGACTTTC,CATGLAGFGANVLTF
TRBV14,.,.,TRBJ1-1,TGTGCCAGCAGCCAAGTCGGGGGGGCGAACACTGAAGCTTTCTTT,CASSQVGGANTEAFF
TRBV5-1,.,.,TRBJ2-1,TGCGCCAGCAGCGCCTCGGGGGAGCAGTTCTTC,CASSASGEQFF
TRBV25-1,.,.,TRBJ2-1,TGTGCCAGCAGTGACGGGACGGACAATGAGCAGTTCTTC,CASSDGTDNEQFF
TRBV19,.,.,TRBJ2-5,TGTGCCAGTAGTATAGATCTAGGGCTTCAAGAGACCCAGTACTTC,CASSIDLGLQETQYF
TRBV6-5,.,few,TRBJ1-2,TGTGCCAGCAGTTACTCCGGACAGATTAACTATGGCTACACCTTC,CASSYSGQINYGYTF
TRBV4-1,.,few,TRBJ1-6,TGCGCCAGCAGCCCCAGGGTTTTAGGGCCCCTCCACTTT,CASSPRVLGPLHF
TRBV5-4,.,.,TRBJ2-1,TGTGCCAGCAGCTTGGGAGGGGGGATCAACAATGAGCAGTTCTTC,CASSLGGGINNEQFF
TRBV5-1,TRBD2,.,TRBJ2-5,TGCGCCAGCAGAGCAGTTTATAAGCGGGAGTGGGAGACCCAGTACTTC,CASRAVYKREWETQYF
TRBV29-1,TRBD1,.,TRBJ2-5,TGCAGCGTTGGTTCGGCAGGGGGTGGAGAGACCCAGTACTTC,CSVGSAGGGETQYF
TRBV6-5,.,.,TRBJ2-2,TGTGCCACTCAATCCCCCGGGGAGCTGTTTTTT,CATQSPGELFF
TRBV30,TRBD2,few,TRBJ2-1,TGTGCCTGGAGTTTTCGCCCGGAAAGCGGGAGGCGAAATGAGCAGTTCTTC,CAWSFRPESGRRNEQFF
TRBV19,TRBD1,.,TRBJ1-5,TGTGCCAGTAGTCCTATCCCGCAGTGGGGACAGGGATATCAGCCCCAGCATTTT,CASSPIPQWGQGYQPQHF
TRBV4-1,.,few,TRBJ2-1,TGCGCCAGCAGCCAAGAGAGAGCTGGCAATGAGCAGTTCTTC,CASSQERAGNEQFF
TRBV18,TRBD2,.,TRBJ2-2,TGTGCCAGCTCACCGGCGCTAGCGGGATTCGGGGAGCTGTTTTTT,CASSPALAGFGELFF
TRBV4-2,.,.,TRBJ1-1,TGTGCCAGCAGCCAAGATGGGCAGTTCTATACTGAAGCTTTCTTT,CASSQDGQFYTEAFF
TRBV2,TRBD2,.,TRBJ2-7,TGTGCCAGCAGCAGCGCGGGAGGCTACGAGCAGTACTTC,CASSSAGGYEQYF
TRBV29-1,TRBD2,few,TRBJ2-1,TGCAGCTACCGTGGCGGGGGGGCTCGTTCCTACAATGAGCAGTTCTTC,CSYRGGGARSYNEQFF
TRBV30,.,.,TRBJ2-2,TGTGCCTGGAGTTTACTCTATGACAGAAACACCGGGGAGCTGTTTTTT,CAWSLLYDRNTGELFF
TRBV20-1,.,.,TRBJ2-7,TGCAGTGCTAGCCTCAGGGGCGAGCAGTACTTC,CSASLRGEQYF
TRBV25-1,TRBD2,few,TRBJ2-1,TGTGTAACTAGCGGGGAAAATTACAATGAGCAGTTCTTC,CVTSGENYNEQFF
TRBV2,.,.,TRBJ1-2,TGTGCCAGCAGTGGGACGGACTTATATGGCTACACCTTC,CASSGTDLYGYTF
TRBV6-1,.,once,TRBJ2-3,TGTGCCAGCAGTGAAGATTACTTGGGGACAGATACGCAGTATTTT,CASSEDYLGTDTQYF
TRBV7-9,.,few,TRBJ1-2,TGTGCCAGCAGCGACTGGGGACCGTATGGCTACACCTTC,CASSDWGPYGYTF
TRBV29-1,TRBD1,few,TRBJ1-1,TGCAGCGCTAAAACAGGGGACACTGAAGCTTTCTTT,CSAKTGDTEAFF
TRBV6-5,TRBD2,.,TRBJ2-1,TGTGCCAGCAGTCCCAGACTAGCGGGCTACAATGAGCAGTTCTTC,CASSPRLAGYNEQFF
TRBV4-1,.,.,TRBJ1-2,TGCGCCAGCAGCCAAGCTTTGTTGAGGGGGTCGAGCTTCGGAAGCTACACCTTC,CASSQALLRGSSFGSYTF
TRBV2,.,.,TRBJ2-1,TGTGCCAGCAGTGGAATTAATGAGCAGTTCTTC,CASSGINEQFF
TRBV19,.,.,TRBJ1-2,TGTGCCAGTAGTACACCACAGCGATCGAACTATGGCTACACCTTC,CASSTPQRSNYGYTF
TRBV19,.,few,TRBJ1-2,TGTGCCAGTAGTCTAAACTATGGCTACACCTTC,CASSLNYGYTF
TRBV5-4,.,.,TRBJ1-1,TGTGCCAGCAGCTTGCCAAGGGCTGAAGCTTTCTTT,CASSLPRAEAFF
TRBV9,TRBD2,.,TRBJ2-1,TGTGCCAGCAGCGTAGCTACGACTAGCGTTCCCCATGAGCAGTTCTTC,CASSVATTSVPHEQFF
TRBV29-1,TRBD1,few,TRBJ1-2,TGCAGCGTCCACGACAGGGGTGGGGACTATGGCTACACCTTC,CSVHDRGGDYGYTF
TRBV27,TRBD1,few,TRBJ1-4,TGTGCCAGCAGTGGGATCAGGGGGCCTGAAAAACTGTTTTTT,CASSGIRGPEKLFF
TRBV6-5,.,.,TRBJ2-1,TGTGCCAGCAGTGCACCACGTGGCAATGAGCAGTTCTTC,CASSAPRGNEQFF
TRBV30,.,few,TRBJ1-1,TGTGCCTGGAGTGTAAACAGGGACACCGAAGCTTTCTTT,CAWSVNRDTEAFF
TRBV29-1,.,few,TRBJ2-6,TGCAGCGTTGTGCAGGGTTTCTCTGGGGCCAACGTCCTGACTTTC,CSVVQGFSGANVLTF
TRBV19,TRBD2,few,TRBJ2-7,TGTGCCAGTAGTACGGGACTAGCGGGGGACTACGAGCAGTACTTC,CASSTGLAGDYEQYF
TRBV7-8,TRBD2,.,TRBJ2-5,TGTGCCAGCACCCCCCTGGTGCGGGAGGGGGAGACCCAGTACTTC,CASTPLVREGETQYF
TRBV2,.,.,TRBJ2-5,TGTGCCAGGCAGCCCAGGGAGAATGAGGAGACCCAGTACTTC,CARQPRENEETQYF
TRBV2,.,few,TRBJ1-1,TGTGCCAGCACGCAGGGGCCGGACACTGAAGCTTTCTTT,CASTQGPDTEAFF
TRBV30,.,few,TRBJ1-6,TGTGCCTGGAGTGTAGGATATTCCGAACCCCTCCACTTT,CAWSVGYSEPLHF
TRBV9,TRBD1,.,TRBJ2-3,TGTGCCAGCAGCCCGGGACAGGGTAGGAATACGCAGTATTTT,CASSPGQGRNTQYF
TRBV7-6,.,.,TRBJ2-5,TGTGCCAGCAGCTTCCAAGAGACCCAGTACTTC,CASSFQETQYF
TRBV30,.,few,TRBJ2-2,TGTGCCTGGAGGGGACAGAACACCGGGGAGCTGTTTTTT,CAWRGQNTGELFF
TRBV7-9,TRBD1,few,TRBJ1-2,TGTGCCAGCAGCCCCCTGGACAGGGCCAGGTATGGCTACACCTTC,CASSPLDRARYGYTF